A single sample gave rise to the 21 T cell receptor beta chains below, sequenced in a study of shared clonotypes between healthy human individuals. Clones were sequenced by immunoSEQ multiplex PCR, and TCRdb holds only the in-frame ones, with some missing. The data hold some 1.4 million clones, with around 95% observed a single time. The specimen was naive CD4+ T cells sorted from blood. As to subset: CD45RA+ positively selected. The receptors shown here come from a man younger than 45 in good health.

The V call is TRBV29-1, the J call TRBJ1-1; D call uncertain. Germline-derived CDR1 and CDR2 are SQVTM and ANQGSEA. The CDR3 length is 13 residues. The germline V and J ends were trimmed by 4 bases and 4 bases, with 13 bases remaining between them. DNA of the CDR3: TGCAGCGTTGCGGGGAGTAGGAGCACTGAAGCTTTCTTT. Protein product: CSVAGSRSTEAFF.

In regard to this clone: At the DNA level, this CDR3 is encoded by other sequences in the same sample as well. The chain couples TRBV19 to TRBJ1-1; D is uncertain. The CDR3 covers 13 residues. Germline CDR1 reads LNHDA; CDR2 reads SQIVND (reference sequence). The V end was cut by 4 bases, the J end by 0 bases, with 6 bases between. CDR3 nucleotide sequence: TGTGCCAGTAGTACGATCATGAACACTGAAGCTTTCTTT. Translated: CASSTIMNTEAFF.

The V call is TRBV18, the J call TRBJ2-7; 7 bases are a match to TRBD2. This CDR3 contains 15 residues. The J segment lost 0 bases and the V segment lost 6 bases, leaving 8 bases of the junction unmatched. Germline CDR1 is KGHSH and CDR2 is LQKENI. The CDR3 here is CASSRGGGSSYEQYF. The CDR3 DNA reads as TGTGCCAGCTCCCGTGGGGGGGGGAGCTCCTACGAGCAGTACTTC.

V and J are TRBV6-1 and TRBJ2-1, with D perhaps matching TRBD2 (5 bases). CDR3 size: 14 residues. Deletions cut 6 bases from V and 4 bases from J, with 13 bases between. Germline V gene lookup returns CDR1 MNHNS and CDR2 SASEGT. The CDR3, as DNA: TGTGCCAGCAGGACGAGCGGCGCATACAATGAGCAGTTCTTC. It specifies CASRTSGAYNEQFF.

Here the CDR3 reads CASTGTGASYEQYF. DNA of the CDR3: TGTGCCAGTACCGGGACAGGGGCTTCCTACGAGCAGTACTTC. This chain joins TRBV6-1 and TRBJ2-7, with TRBD1 matching over 10 bases. Germline V gene data show CDR1 as MNHNS and CDR2 as SASEGT. CDR3 length: 14 amino acids. Trimming cost V 9 bases and J 1 base; bases outside gene matches: 6.

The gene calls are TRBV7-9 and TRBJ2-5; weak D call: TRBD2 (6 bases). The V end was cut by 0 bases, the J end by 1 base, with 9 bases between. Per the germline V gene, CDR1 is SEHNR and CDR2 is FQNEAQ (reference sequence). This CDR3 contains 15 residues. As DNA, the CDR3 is TGTGCCAGCAGCTTAGCGCTCGGGGGCCAAGAGACCCAGTACTTC. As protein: CASSLALGGQETQYF.

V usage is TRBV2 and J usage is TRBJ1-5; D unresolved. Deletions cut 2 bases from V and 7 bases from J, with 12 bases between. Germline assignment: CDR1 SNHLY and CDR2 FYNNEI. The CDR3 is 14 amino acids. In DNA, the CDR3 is TGTGCCAGCAGTGAAACAGTGGCGGGACAGCCCCAGCATTTT. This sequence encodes CASSETVAGQPQHF.

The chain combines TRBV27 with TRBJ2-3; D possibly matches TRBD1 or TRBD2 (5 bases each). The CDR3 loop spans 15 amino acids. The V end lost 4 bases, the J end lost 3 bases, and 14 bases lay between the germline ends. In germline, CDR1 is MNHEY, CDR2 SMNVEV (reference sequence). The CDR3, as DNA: TGTGCCAGCAGTTCCAGGGAGTCGGGGACAGATACGCAGTATTTT. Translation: CASSSRESGTDTQYF.

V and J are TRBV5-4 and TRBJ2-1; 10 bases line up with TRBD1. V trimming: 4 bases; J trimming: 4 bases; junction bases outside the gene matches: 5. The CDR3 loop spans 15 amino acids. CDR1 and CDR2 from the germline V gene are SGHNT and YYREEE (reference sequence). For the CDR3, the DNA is TGTGCCAGCAGCGCGACAGGGGGCGGGTACAATGAGCAGTTCTTC. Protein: CASSATGGGYNEQFF. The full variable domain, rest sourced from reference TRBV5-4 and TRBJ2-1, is ETGVTQSPTHLIKTRGQQVTLRCSSQSGHNTVSWYQQALGQGPQFIFQYYREEENGRGNFPPRFSGLQFPNYSSELNVNALELDDSALYLCASSATGGGYNEQFFGPGTRLTVL.

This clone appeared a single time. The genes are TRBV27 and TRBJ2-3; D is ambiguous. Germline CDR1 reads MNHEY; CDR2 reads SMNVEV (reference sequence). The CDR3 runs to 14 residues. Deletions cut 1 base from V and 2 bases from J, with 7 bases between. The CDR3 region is CASSLWGATDTQYF. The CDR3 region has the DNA TGTGCCAGCAGTTTATGGGGTGCCACAGATACGCAGTATTTT.

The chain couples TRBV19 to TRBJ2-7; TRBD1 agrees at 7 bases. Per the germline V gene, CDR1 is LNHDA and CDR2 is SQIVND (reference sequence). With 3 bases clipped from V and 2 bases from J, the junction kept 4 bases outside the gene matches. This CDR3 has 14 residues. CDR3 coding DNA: TGTGCCAGTAGTATCACAGGGGAAACCTACGAGCAGTACTTC. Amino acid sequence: CASSITGETYEQYF.

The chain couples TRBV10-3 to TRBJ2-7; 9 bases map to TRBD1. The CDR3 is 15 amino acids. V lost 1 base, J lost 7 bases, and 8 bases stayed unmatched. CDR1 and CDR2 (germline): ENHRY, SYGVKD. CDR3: CAISEFRGTGQEQYF. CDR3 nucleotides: TGTGCCATCAGTGAGTTTCGAGGGACAGGGCAGGAGCAGTACTTC.

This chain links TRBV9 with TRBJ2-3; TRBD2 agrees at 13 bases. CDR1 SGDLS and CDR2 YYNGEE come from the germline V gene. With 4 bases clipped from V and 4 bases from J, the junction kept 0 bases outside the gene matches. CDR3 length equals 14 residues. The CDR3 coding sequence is TGTGCCAGCAGCACTAGCGGGAGGGCAGATACGCAGTATTTT. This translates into CASSTSGRADTQYF.

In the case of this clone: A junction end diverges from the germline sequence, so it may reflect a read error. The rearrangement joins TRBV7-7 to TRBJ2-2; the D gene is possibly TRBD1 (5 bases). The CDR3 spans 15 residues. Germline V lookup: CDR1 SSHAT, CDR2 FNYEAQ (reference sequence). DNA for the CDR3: TGTGCTAGCAGCCGACTCGGTAGGGGCACCGGGGAGCTGTTTTTT. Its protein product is CASSRLGRGTGELFF.

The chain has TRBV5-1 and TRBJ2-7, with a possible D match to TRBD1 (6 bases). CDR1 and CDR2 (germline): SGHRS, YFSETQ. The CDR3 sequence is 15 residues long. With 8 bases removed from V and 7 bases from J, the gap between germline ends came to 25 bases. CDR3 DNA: TGCGCCAGTTCCGTACAGGGTGGGCTAGCCAGGGAGCAGTACTTC. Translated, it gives CASSVQGGLAREQYF.

The CDR3 bases are TGTGCCAGCAGCCCCAAGATGTGGGACAATGAGCAGTTCTTC. Encoded protein: CASSPKMWDNEQFF. V gene TRBV11-2 combines with J gene TRBJ2-1; D not certain. V was pared by 5 bases and J by 5 bases, with 13 bases between. CDR3 length: 14 residues. Looked up from germline, CDR1 is SGHAT and CDR2 is FQNNGV. Together with reference TRBV11-2 and TRBJ2-1, the CDR3 gives the full variable domain: EAGVAQSPRYKIIEKRQSVAFWCNPISGHATLYWYQQILGQGPKLLIQFQNNGVVDDSQLPKDRFSAERLKGVDSTLKIQPAKLEDSAVYLCASSPKMWDNEQFFGPGTRLTVL.

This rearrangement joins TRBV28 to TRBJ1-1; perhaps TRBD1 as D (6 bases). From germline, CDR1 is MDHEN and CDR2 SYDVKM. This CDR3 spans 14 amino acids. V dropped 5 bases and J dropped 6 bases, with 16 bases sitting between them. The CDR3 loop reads CASSPKTGKPEAFF. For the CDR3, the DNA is TGTGCCAGCAGTCCAAAAACAGGGAAACCTGAAGCTTTCTTT.

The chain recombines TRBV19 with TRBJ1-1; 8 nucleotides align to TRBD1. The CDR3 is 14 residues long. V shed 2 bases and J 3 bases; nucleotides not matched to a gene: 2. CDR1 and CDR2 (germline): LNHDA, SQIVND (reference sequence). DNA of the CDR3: TGTGCCAGTAGTATAACAGGGGGTGACACTGAAGCTTTCTTT. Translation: CASSITGGDTEAFF.

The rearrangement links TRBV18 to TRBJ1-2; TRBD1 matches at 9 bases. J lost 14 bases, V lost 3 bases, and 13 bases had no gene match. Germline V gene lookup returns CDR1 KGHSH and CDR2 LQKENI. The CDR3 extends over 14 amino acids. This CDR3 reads CASSPIPGQGMRTF. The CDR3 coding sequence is TGTGCCAGCTCACCCATCCCGGGACAGGGAATGAGGACCTTC.

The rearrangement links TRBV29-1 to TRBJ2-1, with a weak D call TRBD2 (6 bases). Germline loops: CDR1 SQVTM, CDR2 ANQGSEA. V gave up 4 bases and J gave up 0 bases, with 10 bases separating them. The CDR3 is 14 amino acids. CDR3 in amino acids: CSVVAGLSYNEQFF. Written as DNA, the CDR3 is TGCAGCGTTGTTGCGGGACTCTCCTACAATGAGCAGTTCTTC.

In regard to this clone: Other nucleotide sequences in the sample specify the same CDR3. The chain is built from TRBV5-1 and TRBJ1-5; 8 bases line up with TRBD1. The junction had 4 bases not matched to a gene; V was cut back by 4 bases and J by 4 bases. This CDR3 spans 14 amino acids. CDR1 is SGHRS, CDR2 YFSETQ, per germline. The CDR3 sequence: CASSPGQGNQPQHF. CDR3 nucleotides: TGCGCCAGCAGCCCAGGACAGGGTAATCAGCCCCAGCATTTT.